Shown below are 10 T cell receptor beta chains from a single sample sequenced in a study of CD8+ T cells in alopecia areata. As to treatment: oral pan-JAK inhibitor, 5-10 mg twice daily. Sequencing templates came from extracted RNA that was reverse transcribed into cDNA. The data were produced by immunoSEQ multiplex PCR, yet TCRdb's version contains in-frame clones alone and is incomplete. The sample shows about 200,000 clones, around two fifths of them seen only once. The sequenced sample was CD4+ T cells sorted from blood, obtained at approximately week 30, from a patient treated with tofacitinib. The receptors stem from a human donor with alopecia areata.

The chain combines TRBV5-1 with TRBJ1-2; maybe TRBD1 (5 bases). CDR3 size: 16 residues. Germline loops: CDR1 SGHRS, CDR2 YFSETQ. Trimming shortened V by 0 bases and J by 8 bases, and 20 bases separated the two germline ends. The CDR3: CASSLGHQGSPEGYTF. In DNA form, the CDR3 reads TGCGCCAGCAGCTTGGGACACCAGGGCTCCCCGGAGGGCTACACCTTC.

The J gene is TRBJ2-3, the V gene TRBV18; possibly TRBD1 for D (6 bases). V lost 4 bases, J lost 6 bases, and 14 bases lay in between. Germline V gene lookup returns CDR1 KGHSH and CDR2 LQKENI. The CDR3 runs to 14 residues. CDR3 amino acids: CASSRGQRVDTQYF. DNA of the CDR3: TGTGCCAGCTCACGAGGACAGCGTGTGGATACGCAGTATTTT. Full variable domain (missing parts from reference TRBV18 and TRBJ2-3): NAGVMQNPRHLVRRRGQEARLRCSPMKGHSHVYWYRQLPEEGLKFMVYLQKENIIDESGMPKERFSAEFPKEGPSILRIQQVVRGDSAAYFCASSRGQRVDTQYFGPGTRLTVL.

The chain combines TRBV14 with TRBJ1-5; D may be TRBD1 (6 bases). This CDR3 is built from 17 residues. From germline, CDR1 is SGHDN and CDR2 FVKESK. The V gene lost 0 bases and the J gene lost 4 bases, with 16 bases spanning the gap. The DNA of the CDR3 is TGTGCCAGCAGCCAAGACTGTCACAGGGAGTTAAATCAGCCCCAGCATTTT. Its protein is CASSQDCHRELNQPQHF.

This clone was detected a few times. The rearrangement links TRBV19 to TRBJ1-1; tentative D call: TRBD1 (6 bases). Trimming left V 6 bases short and J 3 bases short, with 17 bases between. CDR1 and CDR2 (germline): LNHDA, SQIVND (reference sequence). This CDR3 region has 15 residues. This chain's CDR3 is CASRGSSGVYTEAFF. In nucleotides, the CDR3 is TGTGCCAGTAGGGGATCTTCAGGGGTGTACACTGAAGCTTTCTTT.

CDR3 coding DNA: TGCGCCAGCAGCTTGTGGGACAGCGAGCATGGCTACACCTTC. Residues: CASSLWDSEHGYTF. V gene TRBV5-1 combines with J gene TRBJ1-2; TRBD1 aligns across 7 bases. The CDR3 covers 14 residues. In germline, CDR1 is SGHRS, CDR2 YFSETQ. Unmatched junction bases numbered 6, after V lost 1 base and J lost 6 bases.

A few counts support this clone. This chain uses TRBV30 with TRBJ1-2; D ambiguous. Germline CDR1 is GTSNPN and CDR2 is SVGIG (reference sequence). V was pared by 8 bases and J by 4 bases, with 17 bases between. The CDR3 sequence is 13 residues long. Here the CDR3 DNA reads TGTGCCCAATCGACGGGGAAATCCTATGGCTACACCTTC. Its protein is CAQSTGKSYGYTF.

V gene TRBV7-9 combines with J gene TRBJ1-1, with D uncertain. This CDR3 comprises 14 residues. CDR1 and CDR2 from the germline V gene are SEHNR and FQNEAQ (reference sequence). V lost 6 bases and J lost 0, with 11 bases in between. The chain's CDR3 is CASRTETMNTEAFF. The CDR3 nucleotides are TGTGCCAGCAGAACGGAGACTATGAACACTGAAGCTTTCTTT. The full variable domain, completed using reference TRBV7-9 and TRBJ1-1, is DTGVSQNPRHKITKRGQNVTFRCDPISEHNRLYWYRQTLGQGPEFLTYFQNEAQLEKSRLLSDRFSAERPKGSFSTLEIQRTEQGDSAMYLCASRTETMNTEAFFGQGTRLTVV.

This chain joins TRBV6-5 and TRBJ1-5; D not resolved. Germline V lookup: CDR1 MNHEY, CDR2 SVGAGI. CDR3 length equals 15 residues. Trimming stripped 5 bases from V and 0 bases from J, with 11 bases between. This CDR3 is CASSRYGISNQPQHF. The CDR3 coding sequence is TGTGCCAGCAGTCGATATGGCATTAGCAATCAGCCCCAGCATTTT.

The chain joins TRBV13 to TRBJ2-7; D gene uncertain. The CDR3 is made up of 15 amino acids. The V and J ends lost 5 bases and 7 bases respectively, with 21 bases between them. Per germline, CDR1 PRHDT and CDR2 FYEKMQ (reference sequence). As DNA, the CDR3 is TGTGCCAGCAGCGCCCCGAACACCTTCGTGGGTGAGCAGTACTTC. This sequence encodes CASSAPNTFVGEQYF.

V and J are TRBV6-5 and TRBJ1-2; D possibly corresponds to TRBD1 (5 bases). Trimming pared 0 bases from V and 1 base from J, leaving 9 bases between. Per the germline V gene, CDR1 is MNHEY and CDR2 is SVGAGI. The CDR3 is made up of 15 amino acids. CDR3 amino acids: CASSYSRGLNYGYTF. The CDR3 DNA sequence: TGTGCCAGCAGTTACTCCCGGGGCCTTAACTATGGCTACACCTTC.